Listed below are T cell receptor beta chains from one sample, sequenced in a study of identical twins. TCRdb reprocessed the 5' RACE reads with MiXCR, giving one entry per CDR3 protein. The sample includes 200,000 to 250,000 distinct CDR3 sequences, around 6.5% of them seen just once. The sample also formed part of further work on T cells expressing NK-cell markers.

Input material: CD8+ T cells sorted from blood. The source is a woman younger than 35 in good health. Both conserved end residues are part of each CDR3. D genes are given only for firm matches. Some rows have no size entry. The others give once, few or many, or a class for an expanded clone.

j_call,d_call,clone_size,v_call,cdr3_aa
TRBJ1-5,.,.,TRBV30,CAWADSSNQPQHF
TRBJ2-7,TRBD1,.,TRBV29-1,CSVRTGSYEQYF
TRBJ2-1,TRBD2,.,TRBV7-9,CASSLVVGRANEQFF
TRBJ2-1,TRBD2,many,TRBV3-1,CASSQDGTSLNEQFF
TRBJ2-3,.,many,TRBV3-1,CASSQDGRGPDTQYF
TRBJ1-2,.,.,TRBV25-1,CASSLSGGWHGYTF
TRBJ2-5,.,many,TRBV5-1,CASSSLPEFKETQYF
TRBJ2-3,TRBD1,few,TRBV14,CASSQVRDSDDTQYF
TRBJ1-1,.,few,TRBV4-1,CASSRQNTEAFF
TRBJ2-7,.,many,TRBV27,CASGGYEQYF
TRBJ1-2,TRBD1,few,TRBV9,CASSGDRAGYTF
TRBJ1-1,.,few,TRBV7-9,CASSLPSNTEAFF
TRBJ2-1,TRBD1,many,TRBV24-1,CATSGTQGAYNEQFF
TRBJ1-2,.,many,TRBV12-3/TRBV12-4,CASKGGGYTF
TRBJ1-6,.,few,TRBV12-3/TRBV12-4,CASTMGSSPLHF
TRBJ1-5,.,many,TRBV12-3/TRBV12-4,CASSLWAAHQPQHF
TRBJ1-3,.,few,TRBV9,CASSARDPQGTIYF
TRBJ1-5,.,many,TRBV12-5,CASGLEGSENQPQHF
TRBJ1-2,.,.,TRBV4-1,CASSPDSRGGGYTF
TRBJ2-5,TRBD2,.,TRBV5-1,CASTLGGVQETQYF
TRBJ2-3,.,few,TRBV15,CATSREVSTDTQYF
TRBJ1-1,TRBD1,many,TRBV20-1,CSASGTERYTEAFF
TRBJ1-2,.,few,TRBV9,CASSVADGYTF
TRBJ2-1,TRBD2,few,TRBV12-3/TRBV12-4,CASKGGLADNEQFF
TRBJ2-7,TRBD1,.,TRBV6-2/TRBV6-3,CASSWYYSQGYEQYF
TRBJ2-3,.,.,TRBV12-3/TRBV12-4,CASSFASSDTQYF
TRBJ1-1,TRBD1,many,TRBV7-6,CASSLAPGQGSTEAFF
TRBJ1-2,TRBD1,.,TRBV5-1,CASSRLGQGADGYTF
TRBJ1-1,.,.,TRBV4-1,CASSQEGGDPEAFF
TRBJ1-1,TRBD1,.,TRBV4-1,CASRPGAGGRTEAFF
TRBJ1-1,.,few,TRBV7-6,CASSIGPNTEAFF
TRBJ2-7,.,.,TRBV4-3,CASSHGRDPYEQYF
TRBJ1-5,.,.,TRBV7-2,CASSSDHRLDQPQHF
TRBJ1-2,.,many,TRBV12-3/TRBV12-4,CASSLQPNYGYTF
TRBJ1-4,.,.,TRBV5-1,CASSFGAGIATNEKLFF
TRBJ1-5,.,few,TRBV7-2,CASSPVVSWDQPQHF
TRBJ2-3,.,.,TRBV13,CASSLGNRPQYF
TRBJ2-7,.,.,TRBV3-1,CASSLGPAHEQYF
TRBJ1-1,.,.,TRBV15,CATSRDQANTEAFF
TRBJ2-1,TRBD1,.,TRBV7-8,CASSSPQGERWNEQFF
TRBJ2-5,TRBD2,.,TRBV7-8,CASKSRAGGRETQYF
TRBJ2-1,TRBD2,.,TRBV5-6,CASSYGLLGRNEQFF
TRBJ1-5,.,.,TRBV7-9,CASSFGRQQPQHF
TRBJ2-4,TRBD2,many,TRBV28,CASSSGMGLAGGPQNIQYF
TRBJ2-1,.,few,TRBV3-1,CASSQVIVQTPLGGNEQFF
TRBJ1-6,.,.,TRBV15,CATSSFGGLSPLHF
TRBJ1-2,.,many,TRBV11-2,CASSLGGGGYGYTF
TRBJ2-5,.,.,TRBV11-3,CASSPPREETQYF
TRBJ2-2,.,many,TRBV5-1,CASGFPGELFF
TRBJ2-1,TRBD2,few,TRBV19,CASSISGRVDEQFF
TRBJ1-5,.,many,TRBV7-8,CASSLGNSNQPQHF
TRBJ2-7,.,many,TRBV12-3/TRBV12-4,CASTGDGSYEQYF
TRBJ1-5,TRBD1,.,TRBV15,CATSSDRGNQPQHF
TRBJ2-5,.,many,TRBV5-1,CASSLELQETQYF
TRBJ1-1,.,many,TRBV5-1,CASSPEPSSNTEAFF